This T cell receptor (beta chain) was sequenced for a study of STAT5B mutations in CD4+ large granular lymphocyte leukemia. Overall study: Among healthy controls, a particular HLA allele went with more CDR3 'QG' motifs.

The authors' processing: The detection floor for productive clonotype frequency was 2.59 x 10-5. Only in-frame clones appear in the TCRdb table, and some are missing; sequencing was by immunoSEQ multiplex PCR. That table is the source of V, J and clone size, and D and trimming were worked out from the DNA. The sample includes under 35,000 clones, around 80% seen only once; the top ten take under 2.5%. This receptor was taken from a human donor in good health. Source material: CD4+ T cells from blood buffy coats.

The CDR3 sequence is CASSLGYGESYEQYF. The CDR3 DNA reads as TGTGCCAGCAGCTTAGGGTATGGCGAATCCTACGAGCAGTACTTC. The rearrangement links TRBV11-3 to TRBJ2-7, with D uncertain. The germline gives CDR1 SGHNT, CDR2 YENEEA. Trimming cost V 1 base and J 1 base, with 11 bases left between them. The CDR3 runs 15 residues.